Sequencing of this TCR beta chain was carried out in a study of identical twins. One entry per CDR3 protein results from TCRdb running MiXCR on the 5' RACE reads. This table has some 460,000 distinct CDR3 sequences, over 12% appearing once. General study findings and limits: Beta out-of-frame sequences showed weaker excess twin sharing.

The CDR3 runs 14 residues. V lost 4 bases and J lost 1; bases outside the gene matches: 4. The V gene's germline CDR1 is DFQATT and CDR2 SNEGSKA (reference sequence). This clonotype has just a few counts. Its antigen remains unidentified. These same data were also listed under a study on yellow fever vaccine responses in identical twins.

This receptor was obtained from a woman aged 18-29 years in good health. The V and J genes are TRBV20-1 and TRBJ2-1; 7 bases match TRBD2. Sequencing input: CD4+ T cells sorted from blood. In nucleotides, the CDR3 is TGCAGTGCTATTGGCGGGAGATCCTACAATGAGCAGTTCTTC. This encodes CSAIGGRSYNEQFF.